These 14 T cell receptor beta chains share one sample of origin, sequenced in a study of blood T cell repertoires in COVID-19. Repertoires were generated with immunoSEQ multiplex PCR, while TCRdb's copy carries only in-frame clones and drops some. Of 71,000 or so clones in the sample, 70% to 90% were seen once. The source material was peripheral blood. These receptors were obtained from an elderly man in a cohort sampled during active COVID-19.

The J gene is TRBJ1-2, the V gene TRBV5-4; unclear D gene. This CDR3 has 14 residues. The germline V and J ends were trimmed by 6 bases and 0 bases, with 12 bases remaining between them. Germline V CDR1 and CDR2: SGHNT, YYREEE (reference sequence). The CDR3 nucleotides are TGTGCCAGCACCCAGAAGGGAGCTAACTATGGCTACACCTTC. Its translation: CASTQKGANYGYTF.

This chain connects TRBV19 to TRBJ1-5, with no clear D. The CDR3 loop spans 13 amino acids. The germline V and J ends were trimmed by 7 bases and 7 bases, with 14 bases remaining between them. The V gene's germline CDR1 is LNHDA and CDR2 SQIVND (reference sequence). CDR3 amino acids: CASMREPRQPQHF. CDR3 nucleotide sequence: TGTGCCAGTATGCGGGAGCCTAGGCAGCCCCAGCATTTT.

The V gene is TRBV2, the J gene TRBJ1-5, with 9 bases lining up with TRBD1. V shed 8 bases and J 3 bases; nucleotides not matched to a gene: 8. The CDR3 length is 15 residues. Looked up from germline, CDR1 is SNHLY and CDR2 is FYNNEI. The CDR3 here is CASGTGQGNNQPQHF. The CDR3 region has the DNA TGTGCCAGCGGGACAGGGCAAGGGAACAATCAGCCCCAGCATTTT. The whole variable domain, filled in from reference TRBV2 and TRBJ1-5, reads EPEVTQTPSHQVTQMGQEVILRCVPISNHLYFYWYRQILGQKVEFLVSFYNNEISEKSEIFDDQFSVERPDGSNFTLKIRSTKLEDSAMYFCASGTGQGNNQPQHFGDGTRLSIL.

V usage is TRBV19 and J usage is TRBJ2-7, with TRBD1 identical over 8 bases. J was trimmed by 2 bases and V by 3 bases; bases with no gene match: 6. From germline, CDR1 is LNHDA and CDR2 SQIVND (reference sequence). This CDR3 has 15 amino acids. The CDR3 DNA sequence: TGTGCCAGTAGTATTACGGGACAGGTCCCCTACGAGCAGTACTTC. Translated: CASSITGQVPYEQYF.

The chain joins TRBV6-5 to TRBJ2-5; the D gene is possibly TRBD2 (6 bases). The V gene lost 7 bases and the J gene lost 2 bases, with 11 bases spanning the gap. Germline V gene sequence: CDR1 MNHEY, CDR2 SVGAGI. The CDR3 has 13 residues. Here the CDR3 DNA reads TGTGCCAGCACCCGGGACTTGCAAGAGACCCAGTACTTC. Translated: CASTRDLQETQYF.

The gene calls are TRBV28 and TRBJ2-3; 10 nucleotides align to TRBD2. The CDR3 consists of 16 residues. The ends lost 3 bases at V and 5 bases at J; junction bases unmatched: 8. Germline values: CDR1 MDHEN, CDR2 SYDVKM. As DNA, the CDR3 is TGTGCCAGCAGTTTGCCTAGCGGGGGCGTGGGAGATACGCAGTATTTT. Protein sequence: CASSLPSGGVGDTQYF.

The chain joins TRBV28 to TRBJ1-6, with D maybe TRBD1 (5 bases). This CDR3 region has 15 residues. The germline V gene encodes CDR1 MDHEN and CDR2 SYDVKM. V was cut by 6 bases and J by 10 bases, with 19 bases left in between. The CDR3 bases are TGTGCCAGCAGCATAGGAGGGGAAAGGCGCTCACCCCTCCACTTT. It yields the protein CASSIGGERRSPLHF.

J is TRBJ2-6 and V is TRBV7-2; D uncertain. This CDR3 has 14 residues. Germline V lookup: CDR1 SGHTA, CDR2 FQGNSA. Trimming pared 5 bases from V and 2 bases from J, leaving 7 bases between. The CDR3 here is CASSPEAGANVLTF. The CDR3 DNA reads TGTGCCAGCAGCCCCGAGGCTGGGGCCAACGTCCTGACTTTC.

The chain is built from TRBV27 and TRBJ1-6; D remains ambiguous. Germline CDR1 MNHEY, CDR2 SMNVEV (reference sequence). The CDR3 consists of 14 residues. The V gene lost 4 bases and the J gene lost 6 bases, with 10 bases spanning the gap. CDR3 bases: TGTGCCAGCAGTTCACGACGGGTTAATTCACCCCTCCACTTT. Protein sequence: CASSSRRVNSPLHF.

The V gene is TRBV10-3, the J gene TRBJ2-3; tentatively, D is TRBD1 (6 bases). Germline V CDR1 and CDR2: ENHRY, SYGVKD. The CDR3 has 14 amino acids. V gave up 1 base and J gave up 4 bases, with 9 bases separating them. CDR3 sequence reads: CAISEYGQSDTQYF. CDR3 coding DNA: TGTGCCATCAGTGAGTACGGACAGTCAGATACGCAGTATTTT.

CDR3 sequence: CASSSRGGAAYNEQFF. The CDR3 nucleotides are TGTGCCAGTAGTTCCCGCGGGGGGGCGGCCTACAATGAGCAGTTCTTC. This rearrangement joins TRBV19 to TRBJ2-1; TRBD2 aligns across 9 bases. This CDR3 contains 16 residues. The V gene end was trimmed by 5 bases and the J gene end by 2 bases; junction bases not matched to a gene: 7. CDR1 and CDR2 from the germline V gene are LNHDA and SQIVND (reference sequence).

The chain links TRBV5-4 to TRBJ1-5, with 7 bases lining up with TRBD1. V shed 4 bases and J 2 bases; nucleotides not matched to a gene: 3. In germline, CDR1 is SGHNT, CDR2 YYREEE (reference sequence). The CDR3 runs 14 residues. The CDR3 loop reads CASSLDRGNQPQHF. The CDR3, as DNA: TGTGCCAGCAGCCTAGACAGGGGCAATCAGCCCCAGCATTTT.

The chain recombines TRBV6-5 with TRBJ1-2, with TRBD1 matching over 10 bases. Unmatched junction bases numbered 4, after V lost 7 bases and J lost 5 bases. The germline CDR1 and CDR2 sequences are MNHEY and SVGAGI. The CDR3 runs to 13 residues. CDR3 bases: TGTGCCAGCACCTTGGACAGGGGGTATGGCTACACCTTC. This translates into CASTLDRGYGYTF.

The chain uses TRBV20-1 and TRBJ2-7; D gene uncertain. The V end lost 5 bases, the J end lost 4 bases, and 9 bases lay between the germline ends. Per germline, CDR1 DFQATT and CDR2 SNEGSKA (reference sequence). The CDR3 is made up of 11 amino acids. The CDR3 reads CSAATVYEQYV. The CDR3 region has the DNA TGCAGTGCTGCTACAGTTTACGAGCAGTACGTC.